These 12 T cell receptor beta chains came from one sample sequenced in a study of T cell repertoires in cytomegalovirus infection. TCRdb reanalysed the reads using MiXCR and keeps one entry per CDR3 protein. The sample yields around 190,000 distinct CDR3 sequences, around an eighth seen once. Sequencing was performed on PBMCs. The receptors derive from a human donor in good health (CMV status not recorded). Some clones in this sample may be carry-over from other donors' samples.

This clonotype was found many times. This rearrangement joins TRBV6-1 to TRBJ2-5; 10 positions match TRBD2. Germline V gene lookup returns CDR1 MNHNS and CDR2 SASEGT. This CDR3 is 13 amino acids long. Trimming at V came to 6 bases and at J to 3 bases, leaving 1 base not matched to a gene. The CDR3 spells CASRGLAEETQYF. Here the CDR3 DNA reads TGTGCCAGCAGAGGACTAGCGGAAGAGACCCAGTACTTC.

This clonotype has ten or more counts. The V gene is TRBV7-8, the J gene TRBJ1-6; maybe TRBD1 (5 bases). The CDR3 is 17 residues long. Germline CDR1 and CDR2: SGHVS and FQNEAQ. Trimming removed 5 bases from V and 5 bases from J, with 19 bases in between. This CDR3 reads CASSLKGTPTNNSPLHF. In nucleotides, the CDR3 is TGTGCCAGCAGCCTCAAGGGGACCCCAACGAATAATTCACCCCTCCACTTT.

The chain combines TRBV4-1 with TRBJ1-4; 8 bases align to TRBD1. After removal of 3 bases from V and 8 bases from J, the junction contained 8 bases not matched to a gene. Germline values: CDR1 MGHRA, CDR2 YSYEKL. There are 15 residues in the CDR3. CDR3 bases: TGCGCCAGCAGCCAGGTGACAGGGGCAGGGGAAAAACTGTTTTTT. This gives the protein CASSQVTGAGEKLFF.

About this clonotype: One end of the junction fails to match germline, which may point to a read error. The V call is TRBV7-3, the J call TRBJ1-1; no clear D. Germline V gene lookup returns CDR1 SGHTA and CDR2 FQGTGA. This CDR3 has 14 residues. CDR3 protein: CDSSLTRENTEAFF. CDR3 sequence (DNA): TGTGACAGCAGCTTAACCAGAGAGAACACTGAAGCTTTCTTT.

About this clonotype itself: Just one base apart from a much larger clone, this may be a read error. The chain links TRBV28 to TRBJ1-1, with D unclear. The CDR3 covers 13 residues. CDR1 is MDHEN, CDR2 SYDVKM, per germline. In DNA form, the CDR3 reads TGTGTCAGCAGAGAGGCGGTAAAGACTGAAGCTTTCTTT. Translating it yields CVSREAVKTEAFF.

This clonotype was recorded at least ten times. The chain employs TRBV27 and TRBJ1-5, with a tentative D call TRBD1 (5 bases). V lost 2 bases to trimming and J lost 4 bases, with 15 bases between them. CDR3 length: 16 residues. Germline-derived CDR1 and CDR2 are MNHEY and SMNVEV (reference sequence). The CDR3 DNA is TGTGCCAGCAGTTTAAGCGGGGGAGAGCGTAATCAGCCCCAGCATTTT. This gives the protein CASSLSGGERNQPQHF.

The chain is built from TRBV7-9 and TRBJ1-1; D unclear. CDR3 length: 15 residues. With 1 base removed from V and 1 base from J, the gap between germline ends came to 10 bases. Germline V gives CDR1 SEHNR, CDR2 FQNEAQ (reference sequence). The CDR3 bases are TGTGCCAGCAGCTTAGGAGGCAAGACGAACACTGAAGCTTTCTTT. Its translation is CASSLGGKTNTEAFF. Supplemented by reference TRBV7-9 and TRBJ1-1, the full variable domain reads DTGVSQNPRHKITKRGQNVTFRCDPISEHNRLYWYRQTLGQGPEFLTYFQNEAQLEKSRLLSDRFSAERPKGSFSTLEIQRTEQGDSAMYLCASSLGGKTNTEAFFGQGTRLTVV.

A word on this clonotype: Germline and junction disagree at one end, which may indicate a read error. The chain links TRBV25-1 to TRBJ1-1, with 8 bases lining up with TRBD1. This CDR3 spans 15 amino acids. CDR1 and CDR2 (germline): MGHDK, SYGVNS. CDR3 coding DNA: TGTGCCAGCAGCCAAGCAGGGGGCGGGAGTCGTAAAGCTTTTTTT. This gives the protein CASSQAGGGSRKAFF.

This clonotype has ten or more counts. This rearrangement joins TRBV5-6 to TRBJ1-1, with D hard to call. Trimming cost V 0 bases and J 0 bases, with 6 bases left between them. Germline-derived CDR1 and CDR2 are SGHDT and YYEEEE. There are 14 residues in the CDR3. The CDR3 is CASSLGAMNTEAFF. The DNA of the CDR3 is TGTGCCAGCAGCTTGGGGGCTATGAACACTGAAGCTTTCTTT.

This clonotype was recorded a few times. The rearrangement joins TRBV28 to TRBJ2-3, with TRBD2 matching over 7 bases. In germline, CDR1 is MDHEN, CDR2 SYDVKM. With 6 bases clipped from V and 3 bases from J, the junction kept 15 bases outside the gene matches. The CDR3 totals 17 residues. CDR3 sequence reads: CASSLGVLGSGTDTQYF. The CDR3 bases are TGTGCCAGCAGCCTCGGGGTCCTGGGTAGCGGGACAGATACGCAGTATTTT.

The V and J genes are TRBV9 and TRBJ2-7; no clear D gene. The V gene lost 4 bases and the J gene lost 0 bases, with 8 bases spanning the gap. CDR1 and CDR2 from the germline V gene are SGDLS and YYNGEE. This CDR3 is built from 13 residues. The CDR3 bases are TGTGCCAGCAGCCCCACGGACTCCTACGAGCAGTACTTC. Protein sequence: CASSPTDSYEQYF.

This clonotype was seen ten or more times. The rearrangement links TRBV7-9 to TRBJ1-1, with 10 nucleotides matching TRBD1. V trimming: 3 bases; J trimming: 3 bases; junction bases outside the gene matches: 1. CDR3 size: 14 residues. CDR1 SEHNR and CDR2 FQNEAQ come from the germline V gene (reference sequence). Here the CDR3 DNA reads TGTGCCAGCAGCTTGGACAGGGGGGACACTGAAGCTTTCTTT. Its translation is CASSLDRGDTEAFF.